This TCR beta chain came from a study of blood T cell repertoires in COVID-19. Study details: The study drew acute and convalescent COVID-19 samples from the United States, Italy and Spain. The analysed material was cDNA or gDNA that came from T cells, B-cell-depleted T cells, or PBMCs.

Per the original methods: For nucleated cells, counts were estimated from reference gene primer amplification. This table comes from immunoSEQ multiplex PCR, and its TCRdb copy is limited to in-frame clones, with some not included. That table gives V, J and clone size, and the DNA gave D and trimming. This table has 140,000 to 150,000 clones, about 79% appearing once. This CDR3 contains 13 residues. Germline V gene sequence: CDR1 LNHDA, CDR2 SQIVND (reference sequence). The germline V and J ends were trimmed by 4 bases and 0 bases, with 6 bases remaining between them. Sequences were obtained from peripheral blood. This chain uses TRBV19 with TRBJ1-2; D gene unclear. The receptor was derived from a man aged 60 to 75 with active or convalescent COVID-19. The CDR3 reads CASSNIANYGYTF. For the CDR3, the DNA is TGTGCCAGTAGTAATATAGCTAACTATGGCTACACCTTC.